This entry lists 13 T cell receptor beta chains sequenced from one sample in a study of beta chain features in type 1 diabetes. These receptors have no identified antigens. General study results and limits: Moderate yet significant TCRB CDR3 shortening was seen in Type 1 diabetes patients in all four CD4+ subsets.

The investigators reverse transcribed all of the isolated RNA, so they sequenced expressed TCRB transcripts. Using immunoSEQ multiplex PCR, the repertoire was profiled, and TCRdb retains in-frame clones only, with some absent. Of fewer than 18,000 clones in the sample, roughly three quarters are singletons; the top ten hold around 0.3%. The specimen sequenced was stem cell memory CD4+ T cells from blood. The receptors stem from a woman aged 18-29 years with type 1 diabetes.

The CDR3 here is CASSLLAGGATGELFF. As DNA, the CDR3 is TGTGCCAGCAGCCTTCTAGCGGGAGGCGCCACCGGGGAGCTGTTTTTT. The chain recombines TRBV7-2 with TRBJ2-2; TRBD2 matches at 11 bases. Losses at the gene ends were 5 bases for V and 4 bases for J; bases not matched to a gene: 6. Germline lookup yields CDR1 SGHTA and CDR2 FQGNSA. This CDR3 contains 16 residues.

The CDR3 nucleotides are TGTGCCAGCAGCGGAATACTAGCGGGAGGGCCCTTGAGGGATACGCAGTATTTT. This encodes CASSGILAGGPLRDTQYF. The rearrangement joins TRBV7-2 to TRBJ2-3; TRBD2 aligns across 13 bases. This CDR3 is built from 18 residues. From germline, CDR1 is SGHTA and CDR2 FQGNSA. The V gene end was trimmed by 5 bases and the J gene end by 6 bases; junction bases not matched to a gene: 14.

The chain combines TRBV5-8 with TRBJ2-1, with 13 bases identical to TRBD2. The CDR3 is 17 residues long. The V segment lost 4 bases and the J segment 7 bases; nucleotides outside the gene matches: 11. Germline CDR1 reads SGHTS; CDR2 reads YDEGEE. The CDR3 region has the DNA TGTGCCAGCAGCCTCATGGGGGGACTAGCGGGATTAAATGAGCAGTTCTTC. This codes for CASSLMGGLAGLNEQFF.

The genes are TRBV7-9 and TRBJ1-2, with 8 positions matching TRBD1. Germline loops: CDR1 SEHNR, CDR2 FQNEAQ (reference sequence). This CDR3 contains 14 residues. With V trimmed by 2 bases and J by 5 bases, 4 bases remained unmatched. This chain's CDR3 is CASSLPNRGYGYTF. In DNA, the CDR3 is TGTGCCAGCAGCTTACCGAACAGGGGGTATGGCTACACCTTC.

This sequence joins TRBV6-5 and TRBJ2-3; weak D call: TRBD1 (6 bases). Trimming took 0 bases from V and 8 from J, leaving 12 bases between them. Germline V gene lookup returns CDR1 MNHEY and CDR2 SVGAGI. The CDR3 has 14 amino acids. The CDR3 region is CASSYSRGIATQYF. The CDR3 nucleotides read TGTGCCAGCAGTTACTCTAGGGGGATTGCTACGCAGTATTTT.

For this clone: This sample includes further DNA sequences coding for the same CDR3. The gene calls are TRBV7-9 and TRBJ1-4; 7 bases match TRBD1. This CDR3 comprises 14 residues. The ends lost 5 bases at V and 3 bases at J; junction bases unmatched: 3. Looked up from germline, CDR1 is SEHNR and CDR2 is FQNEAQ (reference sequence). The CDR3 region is CASSLGTANEKLFF. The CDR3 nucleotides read TGTGCCAGCAGCCTAGGGACAGCTAATGAAAAACTGTTTTTT.

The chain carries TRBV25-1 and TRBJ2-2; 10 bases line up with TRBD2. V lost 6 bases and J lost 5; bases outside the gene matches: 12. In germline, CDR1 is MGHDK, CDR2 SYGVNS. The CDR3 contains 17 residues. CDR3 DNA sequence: TGTGCCAGCAGACCAAAGTGGACTAGCGGAGATACCGGGGAGCTGTTTTTT. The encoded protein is CASRPKWTSGDTGELFF.

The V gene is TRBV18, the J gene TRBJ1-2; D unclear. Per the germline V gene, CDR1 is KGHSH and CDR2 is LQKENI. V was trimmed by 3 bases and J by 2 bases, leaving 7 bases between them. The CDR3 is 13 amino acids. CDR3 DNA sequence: TGTGCCAGCTCACCGGACTGGAACTATGGCTACACCTTC. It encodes CASSPDWNYGYTF.

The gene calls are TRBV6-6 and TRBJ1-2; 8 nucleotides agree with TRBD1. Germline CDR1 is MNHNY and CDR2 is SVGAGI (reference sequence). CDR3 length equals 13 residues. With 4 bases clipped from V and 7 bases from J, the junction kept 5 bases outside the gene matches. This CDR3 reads CASSFDRGAGYTF. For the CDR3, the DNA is TGTGCCAGCAGTTTCGACAGGGGTGCTGGCTACACCTTC.

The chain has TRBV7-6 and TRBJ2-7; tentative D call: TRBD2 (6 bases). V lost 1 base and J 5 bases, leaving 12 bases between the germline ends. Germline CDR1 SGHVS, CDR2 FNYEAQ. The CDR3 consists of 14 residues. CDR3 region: CASSLGRSGDEQYV. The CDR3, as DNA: TGTGCCAGCAGCTTAGGGCGGTCGGGGGACGAGCAGTACGTC.

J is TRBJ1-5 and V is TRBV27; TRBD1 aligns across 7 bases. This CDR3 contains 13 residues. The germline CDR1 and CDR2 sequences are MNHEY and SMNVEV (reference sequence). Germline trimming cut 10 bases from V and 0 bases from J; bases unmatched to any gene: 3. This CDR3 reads CATRTGSNQPQHF. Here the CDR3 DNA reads TGTGCCACCCGGACAGGTAGCAATCAGCCCCAGCATTTT.

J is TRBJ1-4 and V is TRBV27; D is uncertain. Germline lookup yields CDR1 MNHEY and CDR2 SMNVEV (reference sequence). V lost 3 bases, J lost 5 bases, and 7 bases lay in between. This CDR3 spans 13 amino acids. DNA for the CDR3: TGTGCCAGCAGTTTCGGCAGGAATGAAAAACTGTTTTTT. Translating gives CASSFGRNEKLFF.

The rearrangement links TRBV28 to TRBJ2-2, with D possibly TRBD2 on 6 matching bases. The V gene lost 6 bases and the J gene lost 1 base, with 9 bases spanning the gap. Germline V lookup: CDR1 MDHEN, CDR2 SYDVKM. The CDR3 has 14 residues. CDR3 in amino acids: CASRGRENTGELFF. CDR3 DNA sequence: TGTGCCAGCAGAGGGCGGGAGAACACCGGGGAGCTGTTTTTT. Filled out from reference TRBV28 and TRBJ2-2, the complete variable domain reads DVKVTQSSRYLVKRTGEKVFLECVQDMDHENMFWYRQDPGLGLRLIYFSYDVKMKEKGDIPEGYSVSREKKERFSLILESASTNQTSMYLCASRGRENTGELFFGEGSRLTVL.